Listed below are T cell receptor beta chains from one sample, sequenced in a study of blood T cell repertoires in COVID-19. The method was immunoSEQ multiplex PCR; TCRdb's version includes in-frame clones alone and lacks a portion of them. The profile shows around 140,000 clones, around nine tenths of them singletons. The source material was peripheral blood. These receptors came from a woman between 65 and 79 years old with COVID-19, enrolled during active disease. CDR3s include the opening cysteine and the closing phenylalanine or tryptophan. The order of the fields is clone size, J gene, V gene, D gene, CDR3 DNA, CDR3 protein. A D gene is named only where the DNA matches it firmly. Size values are once, few and many counts, or a class for expanded clones, and some rows have none.

size: -
J: TRBJ2-7
V: TRBV7-8
D: TRBD1
DNA: TGTGCCAGCAGAATGACAGGGAGCGCCTACGAGCAGTACTTC
CDR3: CASRMTGSAYEQYF

size: -
J: TRBJ1-4
V: TRBV21-1
D: -
DNA: TGTGCCAGCAGCATGGGCCCGGGGAATGAAAAACTGTTTTTT
CDR3: CASSMGPGNEKLFF

size: -
J: TRBJ2-1
V: TRBV4-1
D: -
DNA: TGCGCCAGCAGCCAAGATCTTATACAGAGCTCCTACAATGAGCAGTTCTTC
CDR3: CASSQDLIQSSYNEQFF

size: -
J: TRBJ2-2
V: TRBV2
D: -
DNA: TGTGCCAGCAGACCTAGCGTCACCGGGGAGCTGTTTTTT
CDR3: CASRPSVTGELFF

size: -
J: TRBJ1-3
V: TRBV5-1
D: -
DNA: TGCGCCAGCAGCCCCAGCGGGGGGACTGGAAACACCATATATTTT
CDR3: CASSPSGGTGNTIYF

size: once
J: TRBJ2-2
V: TRBV6-5
D: -
DNA: TGTGCCAGCAGTTTCGAAGGGGGAATCGGGGAGCTGTTTTTT
CDR3: CASSFEGGIGELFF

size: -
J: TRBJ1-5
V: TRBV15
D: -
DNA: TGTGCCACCAGCAGGCCAGGGGGCAATCAGCCCCAGCATTTT
CDR3: CATSRPGGNQPQHF

size: -
J: TRBJ2-1
V: TRBV7-2
D: TRBD1
DNA: TGTGCCAGCAGCCCACGGACAGGGACGTACAATGAGCAGTTCTTC
CDR3: CASSPRTGTYNEQFF

size: -
J: TRBJ1-2
V: TRBV2
D: TRBD1
DNA: TGTGCCAGCAGTTCACAGGGGGCAGTATATGGCTACACCTTC
CDR3: CASSSQGAVYGYTF

size: -
J: TRBJ1-2
V: TRBV3-1/TRBV3-2
D: -
DNA: TGTGCCAGCAGCCAAGGAAGTGCAGGGGCCGCCCTTTATGGCTACACCTTC
CDR3: CASSQGSAGAALYGYTF

size: -
J: TRBJ1-2
V: TRBV9
D: -
DNA: TGTGCCAGCAGCGTCCAGGGCCAGGGCTATGGCTACACCTTC
CDR3: CASSVQGQGYGYTF

size: -
J: TRBJ2-7
V: TRBV28
D: TRBD1
DNA: TGTGCCAGCAGTCTTATGGCCTTGACAGGGCAGCACGAGCAGTACTTC
CDR3: CASSLMALTGQHEQYF

size: few
J: TRBJ2-2
V: TRBV6-5
D: -
DNA: TGTGCCAGCAGTAGGGGGAGCACCGGGGAGCTGTTTTTT
CDR3: CASSRGSTGELFF

size: -
J: TRBJ2-4
V: TRBV6-5
D: -
DNA: TGTGCCAGGGGGTGGCGGGCTAAAAACATTCAGTACTTC
CDR3: CARGWRAKNIQYF

size: once
J: TRBJ2-3
V: TRBV7-2
D: TRBD2
DNA: TGTGCCAGCAGCTTAGGCGGGGGAGGCACAGATACGCAGTATTTT
CDR3: CASSLGGGGTDTQYF

size: -
J: TRBJ2-3
V: TRBV5-4
D: -
DNA: TGTGCCAGCGGGGGAGCGGGTCTAGCTTTGGATACGCAGTATTTT
CDR3: CASGGAGLALDTQYF

size: -
J: TRBJ2-3
V: TRBV6-2/TRBV6-3
D: TRBD2
DNA: TGTGCCAGCAGTTACTCAGGACGTAGCGGGGGGAGGACGCAGTATTTT
CDR3: CASSYSGRSGGRTQYF

size: -
J: TRBJ1-2
V: TRBV28
D: -
DNA: TGTGCCAGCAGCCCCCCGGTGGGAGCTCTCTGGGGCTACACCTTC
CDR3: CASSPPVGALWGYTF

size: -
J: TRBJ1-2
V: TRBV6-4
D: -
DNA: TGTGCCAGCAGTGACTCGAGCCCGCCTAGCTATGGCTACACCTTC
CDR3: CASSDSSPPSYGYTF

size: -
J: TRBJ2-2
V: TRBV5-1
D: -
DNA: TGCGCCAGCAGCTTGGCCCACCAGGGTATCGGGGAGCTGTTTTTT
CDR3: CASSLAHQGIGELFF

size: few
J: TRBJ1-1
V: TRBV7-9
D: -
DNA: TGTGCCAGCAGCCCTCAGCAAGGAGCTGAAGCTTTCTTT
CDR3: CASSPQQGAEAFF

size: -
J: TRBJ2-3
V: TRBV27
D: TRBD1
DNA: TGTGCCAGCAGCAACAGGGGGCTAAGCACAGATACGCAGTATTTT
CDR3: CASSNRGLSTDTQYF

size: -
J: TRBJ2-2
V: TRBV9
D: TRBD1
DNA: TGTGCCAGCAGCCCACGGACAGGGGGGGACACCGGGGAGCTGTTTTTT
CDR3: CASSPRTGGDTGELFF

size: -
J: TRBJ1-2
V: TRBV3-1/TRBV3-2
D: TRBD1
DNA: TGTGCCAGCAACTCAATACAGGGGGGAAGCTATGGCTACACCTTC
CDR3: CASNSIQGGSYGYTF